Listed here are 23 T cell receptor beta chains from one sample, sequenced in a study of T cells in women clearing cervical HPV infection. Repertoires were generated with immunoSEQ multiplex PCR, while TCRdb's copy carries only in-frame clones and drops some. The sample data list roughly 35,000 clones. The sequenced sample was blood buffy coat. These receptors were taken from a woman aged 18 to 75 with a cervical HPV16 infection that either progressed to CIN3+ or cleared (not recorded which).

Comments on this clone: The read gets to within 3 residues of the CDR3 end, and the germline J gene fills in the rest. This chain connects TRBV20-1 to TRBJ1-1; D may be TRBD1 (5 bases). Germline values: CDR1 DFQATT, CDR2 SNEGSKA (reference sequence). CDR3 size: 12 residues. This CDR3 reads CSAKGQGSEAFF. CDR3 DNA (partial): TGCAGTGCTAAGGGGCAGGGCTCAGAA.

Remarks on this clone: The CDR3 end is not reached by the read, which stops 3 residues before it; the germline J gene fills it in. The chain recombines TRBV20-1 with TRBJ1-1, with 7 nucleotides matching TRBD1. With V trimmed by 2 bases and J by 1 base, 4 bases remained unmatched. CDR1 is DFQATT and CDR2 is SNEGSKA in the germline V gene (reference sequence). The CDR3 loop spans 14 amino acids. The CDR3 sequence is CSARLQGRNTEAFF. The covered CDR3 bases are TGCAGTGCTAGACTACAGGGGAGGAACACTGAA.

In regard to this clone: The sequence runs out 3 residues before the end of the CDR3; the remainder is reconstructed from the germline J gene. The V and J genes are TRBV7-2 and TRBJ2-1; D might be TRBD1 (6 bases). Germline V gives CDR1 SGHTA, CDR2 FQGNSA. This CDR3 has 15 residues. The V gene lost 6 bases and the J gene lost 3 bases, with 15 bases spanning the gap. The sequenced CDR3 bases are TGTGCCAGCAGGCCCCCACAGGGCCGCTACAATGAG. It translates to CASRPPQGRYNE. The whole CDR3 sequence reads CASRPPQGRYNEQFF.

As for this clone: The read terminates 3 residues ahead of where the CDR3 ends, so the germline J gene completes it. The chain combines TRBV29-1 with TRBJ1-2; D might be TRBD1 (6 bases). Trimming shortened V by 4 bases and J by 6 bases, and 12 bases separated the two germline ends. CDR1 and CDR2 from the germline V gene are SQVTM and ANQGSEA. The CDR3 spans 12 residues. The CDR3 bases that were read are TGCAGCGTTGGCAGGGGTGAGGATGGC. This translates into CSVGRGEDG. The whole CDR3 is CSVGRGEDGYTF.

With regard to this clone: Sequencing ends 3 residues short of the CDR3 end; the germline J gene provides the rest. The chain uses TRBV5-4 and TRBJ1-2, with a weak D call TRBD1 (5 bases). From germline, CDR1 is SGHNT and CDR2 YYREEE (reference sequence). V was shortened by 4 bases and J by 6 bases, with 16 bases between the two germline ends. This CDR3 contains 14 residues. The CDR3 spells CASSRGGGEDGYTF. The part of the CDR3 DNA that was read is TGTGCCAGCAGCCGAGGCGGGGGTGAAGATGGC.

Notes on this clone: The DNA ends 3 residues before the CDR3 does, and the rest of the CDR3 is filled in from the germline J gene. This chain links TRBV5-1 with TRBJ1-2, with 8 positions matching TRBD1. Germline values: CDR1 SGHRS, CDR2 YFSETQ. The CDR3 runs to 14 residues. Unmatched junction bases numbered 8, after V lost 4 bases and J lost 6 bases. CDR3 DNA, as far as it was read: TGCGCCAGCAGCCCTACGGACAGGGTAAATGGC. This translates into CASSPTDRVNG. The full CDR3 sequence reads CASSPTDRVNGYTF.

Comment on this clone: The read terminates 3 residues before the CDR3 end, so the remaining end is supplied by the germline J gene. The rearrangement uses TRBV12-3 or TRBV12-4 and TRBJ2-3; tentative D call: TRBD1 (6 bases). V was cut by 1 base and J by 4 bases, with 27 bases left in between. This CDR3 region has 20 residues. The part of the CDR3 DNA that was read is TGTGCCAGCAGTTTAGGGGGTACTGACTGGATCAGGGGTGGGTCAGATACG. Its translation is CASSLGGTDWIRGGSDT. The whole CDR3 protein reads CASSLGGTDWIRGGSDTQYF.

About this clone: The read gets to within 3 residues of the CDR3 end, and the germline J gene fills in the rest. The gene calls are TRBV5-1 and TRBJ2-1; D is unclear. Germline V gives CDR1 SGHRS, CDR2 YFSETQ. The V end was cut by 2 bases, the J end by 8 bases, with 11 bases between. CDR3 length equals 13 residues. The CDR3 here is CASSFPGIDEQFF. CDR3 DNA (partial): TGCGCCAGCAGCTTTCCAGGTATCGATGAG.

The CDR3 loop reads CASSGTSGRTDTQYF. The CDR3 bases that were read are TGTGCCAGCAGTGGTACTAGCGGAAGAACAGATACG. The chain carries TRBV2 and TRBJ2-3; TRBD2 agrees at 8 bases. The read terminates 3 residues before the CDR3 end, so the remaining end is supplied by the germline J gene. In germline, CDR1 is SNHLY, CDR2 FYNNEI. This CDR3 has 15 amino acids. Trimming took 4 bases from V and 3 from J; bases not matched to a gene: 6.

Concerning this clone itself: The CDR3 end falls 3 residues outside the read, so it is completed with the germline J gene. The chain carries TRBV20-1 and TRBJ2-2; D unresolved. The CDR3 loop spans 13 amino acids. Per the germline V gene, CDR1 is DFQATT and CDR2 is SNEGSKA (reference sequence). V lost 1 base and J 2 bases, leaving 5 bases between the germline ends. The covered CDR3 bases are TGCAGTGCTAGAGTGTATAACACCGGGGAG. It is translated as CSARVYNTGE. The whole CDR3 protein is CSARVYNTGELFF.

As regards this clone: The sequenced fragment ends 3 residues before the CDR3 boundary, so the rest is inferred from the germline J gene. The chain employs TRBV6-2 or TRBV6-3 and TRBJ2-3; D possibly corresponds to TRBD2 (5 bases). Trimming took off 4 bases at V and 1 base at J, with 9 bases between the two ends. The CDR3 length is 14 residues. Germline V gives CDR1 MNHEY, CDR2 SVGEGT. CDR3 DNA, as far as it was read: TGTGCCAGCAGTTCCAACGGGGGCACAGATACG. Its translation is CASSSNGGTDT. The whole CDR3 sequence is CASSSNGGTDTQYF.

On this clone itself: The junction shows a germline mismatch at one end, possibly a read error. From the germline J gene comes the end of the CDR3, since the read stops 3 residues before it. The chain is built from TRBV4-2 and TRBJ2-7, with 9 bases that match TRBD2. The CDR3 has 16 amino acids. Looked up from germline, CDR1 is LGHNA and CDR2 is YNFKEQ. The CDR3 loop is CASSQDQAGGPYEQYF. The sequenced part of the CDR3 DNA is TGCGCCAGCAGCCAAGATCAAGCGGGGGGTCCCTACGAG.

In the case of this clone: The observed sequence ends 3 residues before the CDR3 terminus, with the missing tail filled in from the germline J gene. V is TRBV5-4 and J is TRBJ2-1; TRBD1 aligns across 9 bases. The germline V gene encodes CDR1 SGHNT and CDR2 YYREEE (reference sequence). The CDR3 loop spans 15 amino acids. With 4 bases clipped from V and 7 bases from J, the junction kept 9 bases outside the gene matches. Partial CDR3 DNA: TGTGCCAGCAGCACCGGACAGGGGCGCGGGAATGAG. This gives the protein CASSTGQGRGNE. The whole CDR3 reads CASSTGQGRGNEQFF.

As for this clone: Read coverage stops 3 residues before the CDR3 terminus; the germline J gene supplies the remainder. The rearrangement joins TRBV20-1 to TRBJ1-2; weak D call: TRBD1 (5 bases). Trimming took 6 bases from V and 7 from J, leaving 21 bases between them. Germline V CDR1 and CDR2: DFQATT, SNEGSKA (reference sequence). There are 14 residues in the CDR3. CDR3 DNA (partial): TGCAGTGCCGTAACTCCCCAGGGAGGAGGTGGC. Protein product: CSAVTPQGGGG. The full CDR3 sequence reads CSAVTPQGGGGYTF.

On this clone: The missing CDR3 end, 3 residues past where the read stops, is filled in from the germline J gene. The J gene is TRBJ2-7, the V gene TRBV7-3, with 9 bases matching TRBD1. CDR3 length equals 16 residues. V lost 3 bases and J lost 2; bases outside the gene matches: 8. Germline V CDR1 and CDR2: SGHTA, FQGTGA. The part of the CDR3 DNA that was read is TGTGCCAGCAGCTTGGGGGGGGACAGGGAGGCCTACGAG. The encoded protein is CASSLGGDREAYE. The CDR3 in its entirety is CASSLGGDREAYEQYF.

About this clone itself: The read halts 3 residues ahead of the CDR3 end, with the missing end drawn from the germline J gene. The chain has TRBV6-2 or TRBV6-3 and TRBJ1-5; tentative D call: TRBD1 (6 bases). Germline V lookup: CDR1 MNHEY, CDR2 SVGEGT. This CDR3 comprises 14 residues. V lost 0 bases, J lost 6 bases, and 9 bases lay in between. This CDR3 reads CASSYSRGRQPQHF. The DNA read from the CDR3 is TGTGCCAGCAGTTACTCCAGGGGACGTCAGCCC.

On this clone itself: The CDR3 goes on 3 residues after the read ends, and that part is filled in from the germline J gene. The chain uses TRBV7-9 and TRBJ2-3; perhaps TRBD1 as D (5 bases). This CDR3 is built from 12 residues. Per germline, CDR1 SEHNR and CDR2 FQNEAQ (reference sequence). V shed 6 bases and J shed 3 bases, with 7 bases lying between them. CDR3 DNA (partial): TGTGCCAGCAGACCAGGGACAGATACG. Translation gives CASRPGTDT. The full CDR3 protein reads CASRPGTDTQYF.

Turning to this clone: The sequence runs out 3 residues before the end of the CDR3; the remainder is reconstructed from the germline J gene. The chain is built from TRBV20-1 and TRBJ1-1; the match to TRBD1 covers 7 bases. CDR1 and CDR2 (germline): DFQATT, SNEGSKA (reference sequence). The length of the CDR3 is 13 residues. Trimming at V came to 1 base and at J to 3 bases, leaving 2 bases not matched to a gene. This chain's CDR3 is CSARGQGDTEAFF. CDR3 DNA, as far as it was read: TGCAGTGCTAGAGGTCAGGGGGACACTGAA.

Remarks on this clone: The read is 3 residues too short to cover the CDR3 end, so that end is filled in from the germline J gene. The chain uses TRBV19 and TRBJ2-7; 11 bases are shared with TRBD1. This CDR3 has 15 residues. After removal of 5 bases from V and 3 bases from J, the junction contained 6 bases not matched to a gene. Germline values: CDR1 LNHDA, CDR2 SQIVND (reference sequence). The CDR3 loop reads CASSLRDRGIYEQYF. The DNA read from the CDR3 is TGTGCCAGTAGTCTCCGGGACAGGGGGATCTACGAG.

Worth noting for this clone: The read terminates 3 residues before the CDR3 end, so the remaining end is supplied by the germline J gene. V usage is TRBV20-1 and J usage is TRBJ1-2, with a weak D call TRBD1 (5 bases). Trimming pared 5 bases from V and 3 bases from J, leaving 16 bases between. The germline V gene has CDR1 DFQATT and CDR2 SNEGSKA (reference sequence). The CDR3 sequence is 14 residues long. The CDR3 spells CSAPRGSGYYGYTF. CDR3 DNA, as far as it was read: TGCAGTGCTCCGCGGGGGTCGGGGTACTATGGC.

The CDR3 loop is CASSVQGADTQYF. The covered CDR3 bases are TGTGCCAGCAGTGTACAGGGGGCAGATACG. The V and J genes are TRBV12-3 or TRBV12-4 and TRBJ2-3; TRBD1 agrees at 8 bases. The read is 3 residues too short to cover the CDR3 end, so that end is filled in from the germline J gene. This CDR3 is built from 13 residues. Trimming removed 5 bases from V and 4 bases from J; junction bases left unmatched: 2.

CDR3 DNA, as far as it was read: TGTGCCAGCAGTTTACCTAACAGGGTTCAGAGCAATCAGCCC. Translation gives CASSLPNRVQSNQP. The whole CDR3 reads CASSLPNRVQSNQPQHF. The V gene is TRBV28, the J gene TRBJ1-5; tentatively, D is TRBD1 (6 bases). The read halts 3 residues ahead of the CDR3 end, with the missing end drawn from the germline J gene. The V gene lost 2 bases and the J gene lost 1 base, with 15 bases spanning the gap. This CDR3 has 17 amino acids. Germline lookup yields CDR1 MDHEN and CDR2 SYDVKM.

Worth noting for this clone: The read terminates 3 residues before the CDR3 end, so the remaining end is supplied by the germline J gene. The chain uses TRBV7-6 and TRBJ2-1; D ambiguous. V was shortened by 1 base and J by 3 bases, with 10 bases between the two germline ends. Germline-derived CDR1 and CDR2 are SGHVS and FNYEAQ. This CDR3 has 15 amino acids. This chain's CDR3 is CASSLDSGDYNEQFF. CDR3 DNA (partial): TGTGCCAGCAGCTTAGATTCAGGAGACTACAATGAG.